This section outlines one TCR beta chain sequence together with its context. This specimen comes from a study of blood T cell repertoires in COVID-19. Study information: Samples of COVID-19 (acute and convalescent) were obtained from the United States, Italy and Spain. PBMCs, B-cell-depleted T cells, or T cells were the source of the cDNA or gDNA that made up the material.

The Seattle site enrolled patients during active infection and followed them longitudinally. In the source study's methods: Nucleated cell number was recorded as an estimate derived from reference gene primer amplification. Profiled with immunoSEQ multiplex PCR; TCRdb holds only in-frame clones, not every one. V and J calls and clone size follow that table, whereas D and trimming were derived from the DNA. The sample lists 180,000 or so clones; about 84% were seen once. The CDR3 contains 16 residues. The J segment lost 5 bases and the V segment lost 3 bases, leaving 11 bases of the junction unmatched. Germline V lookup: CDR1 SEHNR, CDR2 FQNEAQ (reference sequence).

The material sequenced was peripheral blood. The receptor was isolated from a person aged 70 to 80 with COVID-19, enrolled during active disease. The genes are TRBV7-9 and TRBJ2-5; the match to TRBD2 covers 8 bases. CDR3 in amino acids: CASSFGISGRGETQYF. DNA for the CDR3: TGTGCCAGCAGCTTTGGGATAAGCGGGAGAGGGGAGACCCAGTACTTC.